This T cell receptor beta chain was recorded in a study of blood T cells in healthy people across ages. Whole-study results and caveats: Total diversity from one million sequenced T cells was likely underestimated.

As to this clonotype: Its antigen remains unidentified.

Donor samples were obtained from healthy Caucasian individuals from Russia, aged about 6 to 90. Primers used in a second PCR of about 6 to 11 cycles were a sample-barcoded 5' primer and a J-beta primer mix. Each cDNA molecule carried a tag from a template-switch adaptor that contained 12 random nucleotides. A single record per CDR3 protein comes from TCRdb applying MiXCR to the 5' RACE reads. The profile covers just over 800,000 distinct CDR3 sequences, with about 59% appearing a single time and 28% taken by the ten largest. Germline-derived CDR1 and CDR2 are KGHSH and LQKENI. This CDR3 comprises 14 residues. V trimming: 0 bases; J trimming: 4 bases; junction bases outside the gene matches: 2.

The sequencing input was blood. This sequence was found in a man aged 30-40 years in good health. The chain links TRBV18 to TRBJ1-2; TRBD1 aligns across 7 bases. The CDR3 DNA reads TGTGCCAGCTCACCACCAGGGACAGTCTATGGCTACACCTTC. It yields the protein CASSPPGTVYGYTF.